The 24 T cell receptor beta chains below all came from one sample that was sequenced in a study of post-analysis software for immune sequencing data. Study-wide findings and caveats: Patients carried roughly five TRBV segments more frequently than controls did, and TRBV5-6, TRBV5-1 and TRBV20-1 were among them.

Included in the TCR beta cDNA libraries were unique molecular identifiers. MiXCR, applied by TCRdb to the PCR reads, yields one record per CDR3 protein. The data show around 700,000 distinct CDR3 sequences, with approximately 60% seen just once and approximately 11% held by the top ten. For these TCRs, the target antigens are not known. The specimen sequenced was blood. The receptors come from a girl aged 2 to 10 with multiple sclerosis.

The rearrangement uses TRBV29-1 and TRBJ1-2, with unresolved D. The CDR3 covers 13 residues. The ends were cut back, 3 bases at V and 8 bases at J, with 16 bases in the middle. CDR1 and CDR2 from the germline V gene are SQVTM and ANQGSEA. CDR3 DNA sequence: TGCAGCGTTGAGCCCGGGCCTACACGCGGCTACACCTTC. Amino acids: CSVEPGPTRGYTF.

The V and J genes are TRBV7-9 and TRBJ1-1; 7 bases match TRBD1. J gave up 0 bases and V 5 bases, and 9 bases lay outside the gene matches. The CDR3 loop spans 16 amino acids. The germline gives CDR1 SEHNR, CDR2 FQNEAQ (reference sequence). The CDR3 DNA reads TGTGCCAGCAGCCCGACAGGGAATGCCGTGAACACTGAAGCTTTCTTT. The encoded protein is CASSPTGNAVNTEAFF.

The V and J genes are TRBV29-1 and TRBJ1-2; 8 bases agree with TRBD1. The junction had 9 bases not matched to a gene; V was cut back by 7 bases and J by 2 bases. Germline V gene data show CDR1 as SQVTM and CDR2 as ANQGSEA. This CDR3 has 14 residues. The CDR3 DNA follows: TGCAGCGGCGAATCGACAGGGGACAACTATGGCTACACCTTC. Translated, it gives CSGESTGDNYGYTF.

The chain combines TRBV5-6 with TRBJ2-7; no reliable D call. This CDR3 contains 12 residues. V lost 6 bases to trimming and J lost 5 bases, with 12 bases between them. Germline V gives CDR1 SGHDT, CDR2 YYEEEE. This CDR3 reads CASTPWIHEQYF. The CDR3 DNA reads as TGTGCCAGCACCCCATGGATCCACGAGCAGTACTTC.

The chain has TRBV29-1 and TRBJ2-1; 8 nucleotides agree with TRBD1. The CDR3 has 13 amino acids. The V segment lost 7 bases and the J segment 7 bases; nucleotides outside the gene matches: 9. Looked up from germline, CDR1 is SQVTM and CDR2 is ANQGSEA. This chain's CDR3 is CSGGQGERNEQFF. The CDR3 DNA reads TGCAGCGGCGGACAGGGAGAACGAAATGAGCAGTTCTTC.

CDR3 region: CSARGTSGSRWDEQFF. The DNA of the CDR3 is TGCAGTGCTAGAGGGACTAGCGGGAGTCGATGGGATGAGCAGTTCTTC. The gene calls are TRBV20-1 and TRBJ2-1; 13 bases are shared with TRBD2. Germline V lookup: CDR1 DFQATT, CDR2 SNEGSKA (reference sequence). This CDR3 region has 16 residues. J gave up 8 bases and V 1 base, and 8 bases lay outside the gene matches.

The rearrangement joins TRBV5-1 to TRBJ2-4, with TRBD1 matching over 10 bases. The tail of the sequence fits TRBJ2-7 better, so the J call may be wrong. Germline values: CDR1 SGHRS, CDR2 YFSETQ. The CDR3 contains 15 residues. The CDR3 DNA reads as TGCGCCAGCAGCTCGAGACAGGGGGCGGCCTACGAGCAGTACTTC. This codes for CASSSRQGAAYEQYF.

J is TRBJ2-3 and V is TRBV5-1, with a weak D call TRBD2 (7 bases). Germline V gene data show CDR1 as SGHRS and CDR2 as YFSETQ. The CDR3 spans 15 residues. Trimming shortened V by 3 bases and J by 6 bases, and 17 bases separated the two germline ends. CDR3 coding DNA: TGCGCCAGCAGCTCCCCATTCGGGGGGCGGGATACGCAGTATTTT. Encoded protein: CASSSPFGGRDTQYF.

This chain uses TRBV27 with TRBJ2-3; 7 positions match TRBD1. The V and J ends lost 8 bases and 6 bases, in that order; junction bases with no gene match: 8. There are 13 residues in the CDR3. Germline values: CDR1 MNHEY, CDR2 SMNVEV (reference sequence). The DNA for the CDR3 is TGTGCCAGCTGGAGACAGGGAAGGGATACGCAGTATTTT. It specifies CASWRQGRDTQYF.

The chain is built from TRBV7-9 and TRBJ1-2; 7 nucleotides line up with TRBD1. Germline CDR1 and CDR2: SEHNR and FQNEAQ (reference sequence). The trim removed 0 bases at V and 7 bases at J, leaving 11 bases unmatched. The CDR3 spans 16 residues. The CDR3, as DNA: TGTGCCAGCAGCTTAGCGGCGACGGACAGGATTGGTGGCTACACCTTC. Amino acid sequence: CASSLAATDRIGGYTF. Combining the CDR3 with reference TRBV7-9 and TRBJ1-2 gives the whole variable domain DTGVSQNPRHKITKRGQNVTFRCDPISEHNRLYWYRQTLGQGPEFLTYFQNEAQLEKSRLLSDRFSAERPKGSFSTLEIQRTEQGDSAMYLCASSLAATDRIGGYTFGSGTRLTVV.

The rearrangement uses TRBV20-1 and TRBJ2-7, with 8 bases identical to TRBD1. The CDR3 contains 14 residues. Trimming cost V 5 bases and J 0 bases; bases outside gene matches: 6. Germline CDR1 DFQATT, CDR2 SNEGSKA (reference sequence). CDR3 residues: CSAWTGSSSYEQYF. CDR3 nucleotide sequence: TGCAGTGCTTGGACAGGGTCCAGCTCCTACGAGCAGTACTTC.

This sequence joins TRBV20-1 and TRBJ1-1; no firm D call. CDR1 is DFQATT and CDR2 is SNEGSKA in the germline V gene (reference sequence). V dropped 0 bases and J dropped 1 base, with 9 bases sitting between them. CDR3 length: 14 amino acids. The CDR3 DNA is TGCAGTGCTAGAGATTCTCGGGGGAACACTGAAGCTTTCTTT. Translation gives CSARDSRGNTEAFF.

The chain combines TRBV12-3 or TRBV12-4 with TRBJ2-5; D remains unclear. The J call may be incorrect, as the DNA end agrees better with TRBJ2-7. The CDR3 runs to 13 residues. CDR3 coding DNA: TGTGCCAGCAGCACATTACCCAGGTCCGAGCAGTACTTC. Protein product: CASSTLPRSEQYF.

The genes are TRBV5-1 and TRBJ2-4; 8 bases align to TRBD2. V dropped 0 bases and J dropped 2; count of bases not matched to a gene: 7. CDR3 size: 17 residues. CDR1 and CDR2 (germline): SGHRS, YFSETQ. As DNA, the CDR3 is TGCGCCAGCAGCTTGGGAGCGGGGGTTATGCCCAAAAACATTCAGTACTTC. Encoded protein: CASSLGAGVMPKNIQYF.

The rearrangement links TRBV7-9 to TRBJ1-2; the match to TRBD1 covers 7 bases. The CDR3 loop spans 15 amino acids. The germline V gene has CDR1 SEHNR and CDR2 FQNEAQ (reference sequence). V was clipped by 2 bases and J by 3 bases; unmatched bases: 6. Here the CDR3 DNA reads TGTGCCAGCAGCTTACATCAGGGGGTCGACTATGGCTACACCTTC. Protein sequence: CASSLHQGVDYGYTF.

V usage is TRBV9 and J usage is TRBJ1-4; possibly TRBD1 for D (6 bases). The CDR3 totals 15 residues. The germline V gene has CDR1 SGDLS and CDR2 YYNGEE. V lost 4 bases to trimming and J lost 3 bases, with 13 bases between them. The CDR3 here is CASSTLGGSNEKLFF. The CDR3 region has the DNA TGTGCCAGCAGCACCCTAGGGGGATCTAATGAAAAACTGTTTTTT.

The gene calls are TRBV5-1 and TRBJ2-1; 10 bases agree with TRBD2. V shed 3 bases, J shed 1 base, and the junction held 7 bases outside the gene matches. CDR3 length: 17 amino acids. Germline V lookup: CDR1 SGHRS, CDR2 YFSETQ. CDR3 sequence reads: CASSWGLARLSYNEQFF. The DNA for the CDR3 is TGCGCCAGCAGCTGGGGACTAGCGCGTTTATCCTACAATGAGCAGTTCTTC.

The chain employs TRBV6-2 or TRBV6-3 and TRBJ2-3; D may match TRBD1 or TRBD2 (5 bases each). CDR1 MNHEY and CDR2 SVGEGT come from the germline V gene. V lost 4 bases, J lost 6 bases, and 14 bases lay in between. This CDR3 is built from 14 residues. The CDR3 bases are TGTGCCAGCAGTTTCTTCCAGGGACCTGATACGCAGTATTTT. Encoded protein: CASSFFQGPDTQYF.

The chain joins TRBV4-2 to TRBJ2-7; D possibly corresponds to TRBD2 (6 bases). Germline V gene sequence: CDR1 LGHNA, CDR2 YNFKEQ. The length of the CDR3 is 17 residues. V was shortened by 2 bases and J by 3 bases, with 20 bases between the two germline ends. The CDR3 sequence: CASSQTFGAGSVYEQYF. CDR3 DNA: TGTGCCAGCAGCCAAACCTTTGGCGCGGGAAGTGTCTACGAGCAGTACTTC.

This chain uses TRBV29-1 with TRBJ2-1; D call uncertain. V dropped 5 bases and J dropped 5 bases, with 10 bases sitting between them. This CDR3 has 12 amino acids. Germline V gene data show CDR1 as SQVTM and CDR2 as ANQGSEA. The CDR3 protein is CSVHHLHNEQFF. Written as DNA, the CDR3 is TGCAGCGTTCACCATCTTCACAATGAGCAGTTCTTC.

This clonotype was detected only once. The chain couples TRBV24-1 to TRBJ2-1; 8 bases are shared with TRBD1. The CDR3 is 15 residues long. Germline V gene lookup returns CDR1 KGHDR and CDR2 SFDVKD. Trimming took 4 bases from V and 4 from J; bases not matched to a gene: 5. The chain's CDR3 is CATSEVGQGYNEQFF. The CDR3 DNA reads TGTGCCACCAGTGAAGTCGGACAGGGATACAATGAGCAGTTCTTC.

Comment on this clonotype: Compared with germline, one end of the junction differs, possibly owing to a read error. The rearrangement joins TRBV7-2 to TRBJ2-3, with D unresolved. Germline assignment: CDR1 SGHTA and CDR2 FQGNSA. The CDR3 length is 14 residues. The CDR3 loop reads CASSSDLVTDTQYF. The CDR3, as DNA: TGCGCCAGCAGCTCAGACCTGGTCACAGATACGCAGTATTTT.

The chain is built from TRBV20-1 and TRBJ1-6; no reliable D call. CDR3 length: 16 amino acids. V was trimmed by 0 bases and J by 4 bases, leaving 13 bases between them. Germline CDR1 and CDR2: DFQATT and SNEGSKA (reference sequence). CDR3: CSARDQARGYNSPLHF. The CDR3 DNA follows: TGCAGTGCTAGAGATCAGGCCCGGGGATATAATTCACCCCTCCACTTT.

V and J are TRBV5-6 and TRBJ2-1, with D unclear. V was clipped by 4 bases and J by 2 bases, with 16 bases between them. The CDR3 contains 16 residues. Germline lookup yields CDR1 SGHDT and CDR2 YYEEEE. The chain's CDR3 is CASSADGLLTYNEQFF. CDR3 sequence (DNA): TGTGCCAGCAGCGCCGACGGGCTTCTCACCTACAATGAGCAGTTCTTC.